A single sample gave rise to the 27 T cell receptor beta chains below, sequenced in a study of T cells expressing NK-cell markers. TCRdb re-called the 5' RACE reads; one entry per CDR3 protein, DNA not given. The specimen's table records some 410,000 distinct CDR3 sequences. The sample was blood T cells: a sorted CD56 or NKG2C T cell subset, CD4+ or CD8+ T cells, or bulk PBMC T cells (not recorded which). The source of these receptors is a woman aged 18 to 75 in good health.

The rearrangement joins TRBV5-1 to TRBJ2-7; TCRdb lists TRBD2, though no DNA is available to test this call. Germline V gives CDR1 SGHRS, CDR2 YFSETQ. The CDR3 has 15 residues. The CDR3 loop is CASSWGLGGTYEQYF.

The chain recombines TRBV29-1 with TRBJ2-1; the D call from TCRdb, TRBD1, cannot be confirmed without DNA. Germline lookup yields CDR1 SQVTM and CDR2 ANQGSEA. This CDR3 region has 15 residues. CDR3: CSVGWTGGAYNEQFF.

This chain uses TRBV12-3 or TRBV12-4 with TRBJ1-2. This CDR3 comprises 12 residues. The CDR3 is CASSIYRDGYTF.

This chain uses TRBV29-1 with TRBJ2-1. This CDR3 is 13 amino acids long. Germline V gene sequence: CDR1 SQVTM, CDR2 ANQGSEA. This CDR3 is CSVDSSSYNEQFF.

V is TRBV27 and J is TRBJ2-1. CDR3 size: 13 residues. Germline V gives CDR1 MNHEY, CDR2 SMNVEV (reference sequence). CDR3 sequence: CASSLLPYNEQFF.

The chain uses TRBV5-1 and TRBJ2-3; TCRdb's assignment of TRBD2 cannot be checked, as there is no DNA. CDR3 length: 16 residues. Germline V gives CDR1 SGHRS, CDR2 YFSETQ. The CDR3 sequence is CASSLGLAGAGDTQYF.

The V gene is TRBV15, the J gene TRBJ1-2. The CDR3 totals 13 residues. Per germline, CDR1 LNHNV and CDR2 YYDKDF (reference sequence). The CDR3 sequence is CATSTRGGDGYTF.

The chain has TRBV20-1 and TRBJ2-7; checking the TCRdb D call of TRBD2 is not possible without DNA. In germline, CDR1 is DFQATT, CDR2 SNEGSKA (reference sequence). The CDR3 runs 15 residues. The CDR3 region is CSASLTSGSSHEQYF.

V gene TRBV10-3 combines with J gene TRBJ1-5. Germline V lookup: CDR1 ENHRY, CDR2 SYGVKD. CDR3 length: 13 amino acids. The CDR3 is CAIRDEVNQPQHF.

The V call is TRBV10-3, the J call TRBJ2-2; TCRdb's D call of TRBD1 is untestable without DNA. The length of the CDR3 is 16 residues. Germline V gives CDR1 ENHRY, CDR2 SYGVKD. Here the CDR3 reads CAIRMDTRLNTGELFF.

The V and J genes are TRBV7-9 and TRBJ2-5; TCRdb returns TRBD1, unconfirmable since there is no DNA. Germline CDR1 and CDR2: SEHNR and FQNEAQ (reference sequence). This CDR3 is 15 amino acids long. CDR3 residues: CASSLLMPAGETQYF.

The CDR3 sequence: CSAPRLGAYNEQFF. This rearrangement joins TRBV20-1 to TRBJ2-1; TCRdb's D call, TRBD1, is unchecked because there is no DNA. Germline CDR1 reads DFQATT; CDR2 reads SNEGSKA (reference sequence). There are 14 residues in the CDR3.

This chain connects TRBV12-3 or TRBV12-4 to TRBJ2-3; TCRdb lists TRBD1, though no DNA is available to test this call. There are 13 residues in the CDR3. CDR3: CASKGDSTDTQYF.

This chain joins TRBV5-1 and TRBJ2-5; TCRdb lists TRBD2, though no DNA is available to test this call. The CDR3 consists of 13 residues. Per germline, CDR1 SGHRS and CDR2 YFSETQ. CDR3: CASSLDSSETQYF.

V usage is TRBV18 and J usage is TRBJ1-2. The CDR3 spans 14 residues. Germline V gives CDR1 KGHSH, CDR2 LQKENI. CDR3 in amino acids: CASSTAGVNYGYTF.

The rearrangement links TRBV18 to TRBJ2-5; TCRdb gives TRBD2 as the D gene, but with no DNA this cannot be confirmed. This CDR3 comprises 14 residues. Germline CDR1 is KGHSH and CDR2 is LQKENI. CDR3 amino acids: CASSLNKGSTTQYF.

The chain recombines TRBV5-8 with TRBJ1-5; checking the TCRdb D call of TRBD1 is not possible without DNA. The CDR3 has 15 amino acids. Germline lookup yields CDR1 SGHTS and CDR2 YDEGEE. The CDR3: CASSLGDRRNQPQHF.

The chain has TRBV9 and TRBJ2-3; TCRdb gives TRBD1 as the D gene, but with no DNA this cannot be confirmed. CDR1 and CDR2 from the germline V gene are SGDLS and YYNGEE. This CDR3 spans 15 amino acids. CDR3 in amino acids: CASSPLGARADTQYF.

The V call is TRBV12-3 or TRBV12-4, the J call TRBJ1-1. This CDR3 contains 13 residues. This CDR3 reads CASVKTWNTEAFF.

This CDR3 reads CASSHERVPIQFF. This rearrangement joins TRBV11-2 to TRBJ2-1; TCRdb names TRBD2, which stays unverified in the absence of DNA. The V gene's germline CDR1 is SGHAT and CDR2 FQNNGV. This CDR3 comprises 13 residues.

The J gene is TRBJ2-7, the V gene TRBV6-1. Germline loops: CDR1 MNHNS, CDR2 SASEGT. CDR3 size: 12 residues. The CDR3 is CASSGQLDEQYF.

CDR3 protein: CASSSHLLAGGPYTQYF. The chain carries TRBV7-2 and TRBJ2-3; there is no DNA to check the TCRdb D call of TRBD2. This CDR3 has 17 amino acids. The germline CDR1 and CDR2 sequences are SGHTA and FQGNSA.

The V and J genes are TRBV11-1 and TRBJ2-1; TCRdb selects TRBD1, and the lack of DNA leaves this call unchecked. The CDR3 spans 12 residues. In germline, CDR1 is SGHAT, CDR2 FQDESV (reference sequence). The CDR3: CASSIDRGEQFF.

The V call is TRBV12-3 or TRBV12-4, the J call TRBJ2-1. The CDR3 has 14 amino acids. The CDR3 loop is CASTLLGSYNEQFF.

The genes are TRBV24-1 and TRBJ2-1; there is no DNA to check the TCRdb D call of TRBD2. Germline V gives CDR1 KGHDR, CDR2 SFDVKD. The CDR3 totals 15 residues. The CDR3 loop is CATESGAGVYNEQFF.

The gene calls are TRBV3-1 and TRBJ1-1; there is no DNA to check the TCRdb D call of TRBD1. Germline-derived CDR1 and CDR2 are LGHDT and YNNKEL (reference sequence). The CDR3 runs 15 residues. CDR3 in amino acids: CASSRKGGMNTEAFF.

The chain combines TRBV3-1 with TRBJ2-3. The CDR3 contains 12 residues. Per germline, CDR1 LGHDT and CDR2 YNNKEL (reference sequence). CDR3 residues: CASSQGEDTQYF.